The 2 T cell receptor beta chains in this list originate from one sample, sequenced in a study of T cells expressing NK-cell markers. From its re-call of the 5' RACE reads, TCRdb lists each CDR3 protein once, without DNA. The table lists 350,000 to 400,000 distinct CDR3 sequences. Sequencing was carried out using blood T cells: a sorted CD56 or NKG2C T cell subset, CD4+ or CD8+ T cells, or bulk PBMC T cells (not recorded which). Receptor source: a woman aged 45-60 years in good health.

The chain recombines TRBV24-1 with TRBJ2-3; TCRdb's D call, TRBD1, is unchecked because there is no DNA. The CDR3 sequence is 19 residues long. In germline, CDR1 is KGHDR, CDR2 SFDVKD. CDR3 region: CATSEATRDRGRTFHTQYF.

The rearrangement uses TRBV27 and TRBJ2-3; TCRdb's D call of TRBD1 is untestable without DNA. The CDR3 spans 15 residues. CDR1 and CDR2 (germline): MNHEY, SMNVEV (reference sequence). The CDR3 here is CASRPQQGPIYKEYF.